The rows below give T cell receptor beta chains drawn from one sample of a study of cytomegalovirus exposure and HLA in healthy donors. Here immunoSEQ multiplex PCR was the method, and the copy in TCRdb shows in-frame clones only, minus some. The sample includes some 150,000 clones, approximately 80% of them seen just once. The sample comprised PBMCs. The receptors originated from a man aged 35 to 55 in good health and CMV-seropositive. Each CDR3 is given with its conserved first and last residue. D genes are given only for firm matches. The size of a clone is reported for some rows only, either as once, few or many, or as a class for expanded clones.

D gene	clone size	J gene	V gene	CDR3 protein	CDR3 DNA
TRBD1	.	TRBJ2-7	TRBV19	CASSIQQGASYEQYF	TGTGCCAGTAGTATCCAACAGGGGGCCTCCTACGAGCAGTACTTC
TRBD2	once	TRBJ2-7	TRBV2	CASSWAGGSTSGRPLSYEQYF	TGTGCCAGCAGTTGGGCAGGGGGTTCGACTAGCGGGAGACCACTTTCCTACGAGCAGTACTTC
.	.	TRBJ2-3	TRBV23-1	CASTLVEPQYF	TGCGCCAGCACCCTAGTCGAACCGCAGTATTTT
TRBD1	few	TRBJ2-7	TRBV30	CAWGTGSGEQYF	TGTGCCTGGGGGACAGGATCAGGCGAGCAGTACTTC
TRBD2	.	TRBJ2-1	TRBV14	CASSHWGGSYNEQFF	TGTGCCAGCAGCCATTGGGGGGGATCCTACAATGAGCAGTTCTTC
TRBD2	.	TRBJ2-1	TRBV6-1	CASSVGTSGPISYNEQFF	TGTGCCAGCAGTGTTGGGACTAGCGGGCCGATCTCCTACAATGAGCAGTTCTTC
TRBD1	.	TRBJ2-7	TRBV27	CASSSYQLQTGGSEQYF	TGTGCCAGCAGTTCTTATCAATTGCAGACAGGGGGCAGCGAGCAGTACTTC
.	.	TRBJ1-1	TRBV14	CASSQVLSGRTEAFF	TGTGCCAGCAGCCAAGTTTTATCAGGGCGCACTGAAGCTTTCTTT
.	.	TRBJ2-6	TRBV27	CASSLFTPTAYSGANVLTF	TGTGCCAGCAGTTTATTCACGCCGACAGCATACTCTGGGGCCAACGTCCTGACTTTC
.	.	TRBJ1-5	TRBV7-9	CSSSLGPSVNQPQHF	TGTTCCAGCAGCTTAGGGCCCTCCGTAAATCAGCCCCAGCATTTT
TRBD1	.	TRBJ2-5	TRBV30	CATGQGIRETQYF	TGTGCCACGGGACAGGGGATTCGAGAGACCCAGTACTTC
.	.	TRBJ2-1	TRBV1	CTSSQERTGGFPDEQFF	TGCACCAGCAGCCAAGAAAGGACGGGAGGGTTTCCGGATGAGCAGTTCTTC
.	once	TRBJ1-2	TRBV18	CASSPPLSRVVAGYTF	TGTGCCAGCTCACCACCTTTGTCACGGGTAGTCGCTGGCTACACCTTC
TRBD2	.	TRBJ2-7	TRBV30	CAWSVPGGSKPRQYF	TGTGCCTGGAGTGTACCGGGAGGTTCAAAACCTCGGCAGTACTTC
.	.	TRBJ2-1	TRBV27	CASSQPLGRGSYNEQFF	TGTGCCAGCAGCCAGCCTTTGGGGCGGGGCTCCTACAATGAGCAGTTCTTC
.	.	TRBJ1-6	TRBV18	CASSRDPQVSPLHF	TGTGCCAGCTCACGCGACCCTCAGGTTTCACCCCTCCACTTT
TRBD1	.	TRBJ1-4	TRBV27	CASSPGQGIFNEKLFF	TGTGCCAGCAGTCCGGGACAGGGGATATTTAATGAAAAACTGTTTTTT
TRBD2	.	TRBJ2-1	TRBV6-5	CASSYGTSGGYNEQFF	TGTGCCAGCAGTTACGGGACTAGCGGGGGTTACAATGAGCAGTTCTTC
TRBD1	.	TRBJ2-7	TRBV5-1	CASSLAVGGQGAGEQYF	TGCGCCAGCAGCTTGGCCGTAGGCGGTCAGGGGGCGGGTGAGCAGTACTTC
.	.	TRBJ2-1	TRBV18	CASSQGVSYNEQFF	TGTGCCAGCTCACAAGGGGTATCCTACAATGAGCAGTTCTTC
.	.	TRBJ1-5	TRBV7-2	CASSLGYADSLLPQHF	TGTGCCAGCAGCTTAGGATACGCGGACAGTCTTCTTCCCCAGCATTTT
.	.	TRBJ2-5	TRBV18	CASSPGSDQETQYF	TGTGCCAGCTCCCCCGGGTCTGACCAAGAGACCCAGTACTTC
.	.	TRBJ1-5	TRBV30	CAWSPRGGNQPQHF	TGTGCCTGGAGTCCCCGGGGGGGCAATCAGCCCCAGCATTTT
TRBD2	.	TRBJ2-1	TRBV23-1	CASSQCPSGTYNEQFF	TGCGCCAGCAGTCAATGTCCTAGCGGGACCTACAATGAGCAGTTCTTC
TRBD1	.	TRBJ2-2	TRBV7-3	CASSYDRGSTGELFF	TGTGCCAGCAGCTACGACAGGGGTAGCACCGGGGAGCTGTTTTTT
.	.	TRBJ2-7	TRBV10-3	CATQTGTYEQYF	TGTGCCACCCAGACAGGTACCTACGAGCAGTACTTC
.	.	TRBJ2-1	TRBV6-6	CASSYSVNYNEQFF	TGTGCCAGCAGTTACTCCGTTAATTACAATGAGCAGTTCTTC
.	.	TRBJ2-1	TRBV7-9	CASSSQGIAANRYNEQFF	TGTGCCAGCAGCTCCCAGGGTATAGCGGCAAATCGTTACAATGAGCAGTTCTTC
TRBD1	.	TRBJ2-7	TRBV2	CAITPGQGRKQYF	TGTGCCATCACCCCGGGACAGGGACGCAAGCAGTACTTC
.	.	TRBJ1-2	TRBV27	CASSFRRNYGYTF	TGTGCCAGCAGTTTCAGAAGAAACTATGGCTACACCTTC
TRBD1	few	TRBJ1-4	TRBV5-4	CASSSLGQGAVNEKLFF	TGTGCCAGCAGCTCCCTGGGACAGGGGGCGGTTAATGAAAAACTGTTTTTT
.	.	TRBJ1-1	TRBV19	CASIPAAENTEAFF	TGTGCCAGTATCCCTGCCGCGGAAAACACTGAAGCTTTCTTT
TRBD2	.	TRBJ2-3	TRBV5-5	CASSLEAGGPWDTQYF	TGTGCCAGCAGCTTAGAAGCGGGGGGGCCTTGGGATACGCAGTATTTT
TRBD1	.	TRBJ2-7	TRBV30	CAWNLPQGGPPYEQYF	TGTGCCTGGAACCTACCCCAAGGGGGCCCACCCTACGAGCAGTACTTC
.	.	TRBJ2-2	TRBV11-2	CASSLSRGRTKAGLWELFF	TGTGCCAGCAGCCTTTCGCGGGGACGGACAAAGGCGGGGCTATGGGAGCTGTTTTTT
.	once	TRBJ2-1	TRBV5-1	CASSLAVPTYNEQFF	TGCGCCAGCAGCTTGGCCGTTCCTACCTACAATGAGCAGTTCTTC
TRBD2	many	TRBJ2-7	TRBV7-9	CASSFGGGSSYEQYF	TGTGCCAGCAGCTTTGGAGGCGGGAGCTCCTACGAGCAGTACTTC
.	.	TRBJ1-5	TRBV19	CASSIGEPQHF	TGTGCCAGTAGTATCGGGGAGCCCCAGCATTTT
.	.	TRBJ2-2	TRBV6-5	CASSYSGQTNTGELFF	TGTGCCAGCAGTTACTCAGGACAGACGAACACCGGGGAGCTGTTTTTT
TRBD2	.	TRBJ2-3	TRBV7-9	CAPGTSGITDTQYF	TGTGCCCCCGGGACTAGCGGGATCACAGATACGCAGTATTTT
TRBD1	.	TRBJ1-2	TRBV4-3	CASSQLGTGNYGYTF	TGCGCCAGCAGCCAACTCGGGACAGGGAACTATGGCTACACCTTC
.	.	TRBJ1-6	TRBV5-5	CASSLGGHYNSPLHF	TGTGCCAGCAGCTTGGGGGGGCACTATAATTCACCCCTCCACTTT
TRBD1	.	TRBJ2-7	TRBV6-5	CASSYLGTGVYEQYF	TGTGCCAGCAGTTACCTAGGGACAGGGGTCTACGAGCAGTACTTC
.	once	TRBJ2-7	TRBV10-3	CAISESSIGGGEQYF	TGTGCCATCAGTGAGTCGAGTATAGGGGGGGGCGAGCAGTACTTC
.	.	TRBJ1-3	TRBV4-1	CASSQVSSGNTIYF	TGCGCCAGCAGCCAAGTTAGCTCTGGAAACACCATATATTTT
TRBD2	.	TRBJ2-7	TRBV28	CASSFTWDGTTSYEQYF	TGTGCCAGCAGTTTCACTTGGGACGGGACTACCTCCTACGAGCAGTACTTC
TRBD2	.	TRBJ2-3	TRBV6-1	CASSEGLAGADTQYF	TGTGCCAGCAGTGAAGGACTAGCGGGAGCAGATACGCAGTATTTT
TRBD1	.	TRBJ2-2	TRBV6-1	CASSAPGTGKTGELFF	TGTGCCAGCAGTGCCCCCGGGACAGGGAAAACCGGGGAGCTGTTTTTT
TRBD1	.	TRBJ1-2	TRBV7-9	CASSSPRQGQANYGYTF	TGTGCCAGCAGCTCTCCCAGACAGGGGCAAGCTAACTATGGCTACACCTTC